This section outlines one T cell receptor beta chain sequence together with its context. These data are taken from a study of blood T cell repertoires in COVID-19. V lost 1 base and J lost 6; bases outside the gene matches: 6. The CDR3 is 15 residues long. Germline CDR1 is SGHRS and CDR2 is YFSETQ. The assay was immunoSEQ multiplex PCR, and TCRdb's table has in-frame clones only and misses some. The sample includes 230,000 or so clones, roughly 89% of them seen just once. This sequence joins TRBV5-1 and TRBJ2-3, with 9 bases fitting TRBD2. What was sequenced was peripheral blood. This receptor was identified in a middle-aged woman who had recovered from COVID-19. CDR3 DNA: TGCGCCAGCAGCTTGTACGCGGGGGGGCTTGATACGCAGTATTTT. Protein: CASSLYAGGLDTQYF.